The T cell receptor (beta chain) under discussion was sequenced for a study of cytomegalovirus exposure and HLA in healthy donors (TCRdb year 2017). About the full investigation: An earlier analysis of roughly 500 of the donors reported 276 Gb of sequence data and around 100 million unique TCR beta sequences obtained from about 180 million T cells. About 280 gigabases of sequencing data and approximately 92 million unique TCR sequences made up an early release that covered approximately 650 HLA-typed donors. The genetic ancestry cluster associated with self-reported Caucasian donors included around 76% of the roughly 410 genotyped donors. The aim of the study was to test whether cataloging public T cell receptors could identify signatures of past pathogen exposure. The T cell repertoires of under 750 subjects were profiled by immunosequencing and related to cytomegalovirus serostatus. In addition to the first cohort of 666 subjects, a separate validation cohort of approximately 130 different subjects was used. The study combined high-throughput TCR immunosequencing, statistical association of individual TCRs with disease status, and machine learning to predict cytomegalovirus infection status. A later analysis re-analyzed previously published TCR beta repertoires from several hundred donors and added high-resolution HLA genotyping to study TCR occurrence patterns. The later analysis used no new phenotypic data to find candidate immune exposures, relying instead on TCR beta sequences and their occurrence across donors. In an earlier analysis of 500 to 650 of the donors, high-throughput TCR beta sequencing was used to judge whether each TCR beta V gene segment behaved as functional or pseudogenic. Donor age, sex, ethnicity and CMV serostatus were compiled alongside the repertoire data. A later genetic analysis used genome-wide SNP genotypes for about 60% of the roughly 700 donors, treating that subset as a discovery cohort. All discovery cohort repertoires had been generated on a single sequencing platform. Both class I and class II loci were covered by HLA typing, at four-digit resolution. The number of typed donors differed by locus: about 620-640 for A, B, C, DRB1 and DQB1; some 500 for DQA1; 606 for DPA1; and around 490 for DPB1. About five DR-DQ haplotypes were treated as single units for association and clustering because of strong linkage in the cohort. On average, approximately 250,000 unique TCR beta nucleotide sequences were sequenced per donor among roughly 430 genotyped donors of the cohort, with roughly 18% of those sequences being non-productive.

The cohort was made up of 500 to 800 healthy bone marrow donors. At the time of sampling, every cohort member was nominally healthy, though immune exposures that went unrecorded were likely present. The donor was CMV seropositive and was included in the group of some 290 seropositive cohort members. A peripheral blood sample was collected from each donor, and TCR beta sequencing was performed on peripheral blood mononuclear cells. Genomic DNA was extracted from the blood cell samples with the Qiagen DNeasy Blood Extraction Kit. Study-level results and caveats: In a later analysis, the rate of TCR association differed among HLA loci, with DRB1 alleles having the most associated TCRs and HLA-C alleles having the fewest. This cohort had only TCR beta chains sequenced, and the lack of alpha or paired-chain data limited which features could be detected. Broadly in line with IMGT annotations, most TCR beta V segments showed up in productive rearrangements about 90% or about 30% of the time in an earlier analysis of approximately 640 of the donors. A later genetic analysis reported fewer N-insertions in productive TCRs among donors in an Asian-associated ancestry cluster than the roughly 690-donor mean. Sequencing depth was assumed to be roughly uniform across donors in the presence/absence analyses, though that assumption may not hold. Because HLA typing was missing for some donors at each locus, association tests included only the typed subset. Some IMGT-functional V segments, including TRBV6-2 and TRBV6-3, could not be distinguished by the 87-base-pair reads and were therefore excluded. For the cohort, immune exposure information was limited to CMV serostatus. A further reported finding was that TCR beta sequences accurately predicted the HLA-A and HLA-B alleles for most subjects in the first cohort. Specific HLA alleles were associated with 15,000 to 20,000 TCR beta sequences at a false discovery rate of 0.05 in a later analysis. Across donors, most TCR sequences were observed very rarely, whereas some public TCRs were present in many individuals. The study listed 164 TCR beta chains as associated with cytomegalovirus. In a later analysis, several top co-occurrence clusters were reported to appear linked to parvovirus B19, influenza, CMV and Epstein-Barr virus. The authors suggested that the approach could potentially be generalized to other disease states and immunological phenotypes. V-gene and J-gene trimming of TCR beta chains was associated with a missense DCLRE1C variant in a later genetic analysis, and the association was replicated in an independent cohort. Cytomegalovirus status was reported to be diagnosed by the classifier with high specificity and sensitivity in both the original and validation cohorts. When HLA alleles, especially DR and DQ, strongly co-occurred, TCR associations were difficult to assign to individual alleles. A later analysis found that most CMV-associated TCR beta chains appeared HLA-restricted, with HLA associations seemingly driven largely by CMV exposure. In a later analysis, HLA-associated TCR beta chains showed more clonal expansion and lower generation probabilities than non-associated chains that were equally common. Seventeen rarely observed V segments, including chromosome 9 orphons, were excluded from the earlier analysis of almost 600 of the donors because counts were too low. A few of the identified cytomegalovirus-associated TCR beta chains were confirmed in vitro to be specific for cytomegalovirus antigens. Correlated functional status among segregating V segments might be attributable to linkage disequilibrium, but an unknown experimental factor could not be ruled out. A cluster of highly shared sequence variants was judged likely to represent a technical artifact of the sequencing pipeline.

The CDR3 starts with the cysteine, ends with the phenylalanine, and has 17 residues. Only the CDR3 DNA is retained, 51 bases long and in frame from the first base. The germline V gene sets CDR1 to KGHSH and CDR2 to LQKENI. Trimming takes 0 bases off V and 10 bases off J; junction bases not matched to a gene: 7. Concerning this clone itself: Its antigen remains unidentified. Within one base of it there is no much larger clone, and no base qualities were kept.

Library creation used the immunoSEQ multiplex PCR assay. For the multiplex PCR, a mixture combining 60 forward primers for TCR Vbeta segments and 13 reverse primers for TCR Jbeta segments was used. A multiplex PCR assay on genomic DNA amplified the CDR3 region of rearranged TCR beta genes. The Illumina HiSeq System was used to sequence the amplified TCR beta libraries as 87-base-pair reads. The source study handled its data this way. A later analysis counted tens of millions of unique TCR beta chains across the 550 to 750 repertoires, and some 11 million of these chains were shared by at least two donors. Raw reads were error-corrected and collapsed into unique sequences by a nearest-neighbor algorithm in which closely related sequences were merged to remove PCR and sequencing errors. CDR3 sequences were aligned to IMGT reference sequences to assign V, D and J gene segments. For a sequence to be retained, a match of at least six nucleotides was required to both a V gene segment and a J gene segment. Rearrangements were called productive when the CDR3 lacked stop codons and stayed in frame with V and J; all others were non-productive. CDR3 was defined by IMGT convention, running from the second conserved V-encoded cysteine to the conserved J-encoded phenylalanine. Sequences without an unambiguous match to a single V gene segment were excluded from the earlier analysis of 450 to 650 of the donors. An earlier analysis of a few hundred of the donors called V segments functional above 56.7% productive rearrangements and segregating when the between-donor standard deviation exceeded 5%. To diagnose cytomegalovirus status from the catalog of TCR beta chain sequences, a statistical classification framework was built. A later analysis assigned V and J genes by comparing TCR nucleotide sequences with IMGT/GENE-DB human TR gene sequences. The TCRdist pipeline was used in a later analysis to assign CDR3 sequences and most-parsimonious VDJ recombination scenarios. In a later analysis, every TCR beta chain was defined by the combination of its CDR3 amino acid sequence and its V-gene family, and reads without a unique V-gene family were dropped. As a way to deal with suspected cross-contamination and a sequencing artifact, a later analysis dropped hundreds of nucleotide sequences that were highly shared and had low generation probability. In a later analysis, a clonal expansion index was calculated for each public chain from normalized within-repertoire ranks of inferred template counts. In a later analysis, generation probabilities were computed using a VDJ recombination model fitted to out-of-frame rearrangements, and the results were checked against IGoR. In a later analysis, hypergeometric tests were used to score TCR-TCR, TCR-HLA and TCR-CMV co-occurrence, with a repertoire-size bias correction applied to TCR pairs. To estimate false discovery rates, a later analysis permuted the HLA or CMV assignments 20 times. In a later analysis, co-occurring TCRs were grouped using DBSCAN, and TCRdist sequence similarity was added for clustering within HLA-allele-positive subsets. Co-occurrence clustering excluded repertoires with fewer than 30,000 or more than 120,000 public chains, plus five with anomalous nucleotide sharing. TCRdb took over this immuneACCESS table, retaining in-frame rearrangements with V and J assigned. Such tables are incomplete; in checked studies, under half of the missing clones stem from an unresolved V gene, and the remainder is unexplained. V and J calls and clone size come straight from that table; D and trimming were deduced from the DNA. The sample records more than 80,000 clones, around four fifths of which are singletons. Approximately 4% of the sample goes to the ten largest clones.

The clonotype originates from a female donor in good health and CMV-seropositive. The chain is assembled from TRBV18 and TRBJ1-6, with TRBD1 matching 12 junction bases. The sequenced material came from PBMCs. The nucleotide sequence reads as follows: TGTGCCAGCTCACCACCCGGGACAGGGGGCCTGGGGTCACCCCTCCACTTT. Its coded protein is CASSPPGTGGLGSPLHF.